This is a list of T cell receptor beta chains from one sample in a study of T cells after yellow fever vaccination. One entry per CDR3 protein, called by TCRdb with MiXCR from the 5' RACE reads. The sample lists 65,000 to 70,000 distinct CDR3 sequences, roughly 6% seen once, with roughly 2.3% in the top ten. Sequencing used CD4+ T cells sorted from PBMCs, obtained about 2 weeks after the first yellow fever vaccination. These receptors all come from a man aged 18 to 29 who received the YFV17D yellow fever vaccine. CDR3s include the opening cysteine and the closing phenylalanine or tryptophan. A D gene is named only where the DNA matches it firmly. Clone size is not always given. Where it is, it says once, few, many or a class for expanded clones.

j_gene: TRBJ1-1; abundance: many; d_gene: TRBD1; len: 14; v_gene: TRBV7-9; CDR3aa: CASSLRDRATEAFF; CDR3nt: TGTGCCAGCAGCTTACGAGACAGGGCCACTGAAGCTTTCTTT
j_gene: TRBJ2-3; abundance: many; d_gene: TRBD1; len: 14; v_gene: TRBV2; CDR3aa: CASRLQGAEDTQYF; CDR3nt: TGTGCCAGCAGGCTACAGGGGGCGGAAGATACGCAGTATTTT
j_gene: TRBJ1-2; abundance: many; d_gene: NA; len: 13; v_gene: TRBV18; CDR3aa: CASSPRETHGYTF; CDR3nt: TGTGCCAGCTCACCCAGGGAGACCCATGGCTACACCTTC
j_gene: TRBJ1-2; abundance: many; d_gene: NA; len: 15; v_gene: TRBV7-8; CDR3aa: CASSLVPGGDYGYTF; CDR3nt: TGTGCCAGCAGCTTAGTGCCGGGGGGCGACTATGGCTACACCTTC
j_gene: TRBJ1-5; abundance: many; d_gene: NA; len: 14; v_gene: TRBV3-1; CDR3aa: CASSPQSGAQPQHF; CDR3nt: TGTGCCAGCAGCCCCCAAAGCGGGGCTCAGCCCCAGCATTTT
j_gene: TRBJ1-4; abundance: many; d_gene: NA; len: 12; v_gene: TRBV12-3/TRBV12-4; CDR3aa: CASSFSGEKLFF; CDR3nt: TGTGCCAGCAGTTTCAGTGGTGAAAAACTGTTTTTT
j_gene: TRBJ2-2; abundance: many; d_gene: TRBD2; len: 15; v_gene: TRBV20-1; CDR3aa: CSARPASGGHGELFF; CDR3nt: TGCAGTGCTAGACCGGCTAGCGGGGGTCACGGGGAGCTGTTTTTT
j_gene: TRBJ1-2; abundance: many; d_gene: NA; len: 17; v_gene: TRBV5-1; CDR3aa: CASSLLSTDSSNYGYTF; CDR3nt: TGCGCCAGCAGCTTGCTGTCGACGGACAGTTCCAACTATGGCTACACCTTC
j_gene: TRBJ2-5; abundance: many; d_gene: TRBD2; len: 14; v_gene: TRBV10-3; CDR3aa: CAIRGREAQETQYF; CDR3nt: TGTGCCATCAGGGGCCGGGAGGCGCAAGAGACCCAGTACTTC
j_gene: TRBJ2-5; abundance: many; d_gene: NA; len: 13; v_gene: TRBV7-2; CDR3aa: CASTQTGPETQYF; CDR3nt: TGTGCCAGCACCCAAACAGGGCCGGAGACCCAGTACTTC
j_gene: TRBJ1-2; abundance: many; d_gene: NA; len: 14; v_gene: TRBV6-6; CDR3aa: CASSRLPVSYGYTF; CDR3nt: TGTGCCAGCAGCAGACTCCCAGTTAGCTATGGCTACACCTTC
j_gene: TRBJ2-7; abundance: NA; d_gene: NA; len: 15; v_gene: TRBV7-9; CDR3aa: CASSFKDKSSYEQYF; CDR3nt: TGTGCCAGCAGCTTCAAAGACAAATCCTCCTACGAGCAGTACTTC
j_gene: TRBJ2-5; abundance: many; d_gene: NA; len: 16; v_gene: TRBV5-1; CDR3aa: CASSANPRGIQETQYF; CDR3nt: TGCGCCAGCAGCGCAAATCCTCGGGGAATCCAAGAGACCCAGTACTTC
j_gene: TRBJ1-6; abundance: many; d_gene: NA; len: 15; v_gene: TRBV27; CDR3aa: CASSPLGQTNSPLHF; CDR3nt: TGTGCCAGCAGTCCCCTAGGACAAACCAATTCACCCCTCCACTTT
j_gene: TRBJ2-5; abundance: many; d_gene: NA; len: 16; v_gene: TRBV7-8; CDR3aa: CASSYAPGGPQETQYF; CDR3nt: TGTGCCAGCAGCTATGCCCCCGGGGGACCCCAAGAGACCCAGTACTTC
j_gene: TRBJ1-6; abundance: many; d_gene: NA; len: 16; v_gene: TRBV6-5; CDR3aa: CASSYSPGRYNSPLHF; CDR3nt: TGTGCCAGCAGTTACTCGCCAGGGAGATATAATTCACCCCTCCACTTT
j_gene: TRBJ2-3; abundance: many; d_gene: TRBD1; len: 16; v_gene: TRBV6-5; CDR3aa: CASRTGTGNGADTQYF; CDR3nt: TGTGCCAGCAGGACCGGGACAGGGAATGGTGCAGATACGCAGTATTTT